This T cell receptor (beta chain) was profiled in a study of blood T cells in healthy people across ages. Germline loops: CDR1 SGHTA, CDR2 FQGNSA. This CDR3 contains 18 residues. V trimming: 5 bases; J trimming: 4 bases; junction bases outside the gene matches: 14. It was with a sample-barcoded 5' primer and a J-beta primer mix that a second PCR of about 6 to 12 cycles was run. TCRdb recomputed calls from the 5' RACE reads with MiXCR, one row per CDR3 protein. The table includes over 1,500,000 distinct CDR3 sequences, around 50% detected once. Study-level findings and limits: Versus aged donors, long-lived donors had higher diversity and more naive CD4+ cells. Diversity figures derived from one million T cells were judged to underestimate the true value.

Isolation recovered at least 6.5 million PBMCs from every sample. At least 5 micrograms of total RNA were extracted per sample. This clonotype was seen only once. The antigen remains undetermined. V gene TRBV7-2 combines with J gene TRBJ2-5, with 12 bases lining up with TRBD1. Material for sequencing was blood. The TCR sequence derives from a woman in her thirties or forties in good health. CDR3 DNA sequence: TGTGCCAGCAGCCGGTTGGGACAGGGGGCGCCCCTGTCAGAGACCCAGTACTTC. Protein: CASSRLGQGAPLSETQYF.